This T cell receptor (beta chain) was retrieved from a study of T cell responses to AZD1222 COVID-19 vaccine. Using immunoSEQ multiplex PCR, the repertoire was profiled, and TCRdb retains in-frame clones only, with some absent. The sample holds roughly 110,000 clones; 70% to 90% are singletons and the top ten take 4.5% to 5.5%. With 4 bases removed from V and 2 bases from J, the gap between germline ends came to 24 bases. This CDR3 region has 18 residues. Looked up from germline, CDR1 is SGHRS and CDR2 is YFSETQ. Concerning this clone: The target antigen is unknown.

Overall study findings and caveats: Reports indicate that nearly half of spike-specific TCRs are directed at unmutated variant regions.

This TCR was recovered from an adult who received the AZD1222 COVID-19 vaccine. Sequencing used peripheral blood, obtained 28 days after the second AZD1222 dose. The V call is TRBV5-1, the J call TRBJ2-5; D gene ambiguous. CDR3 sequence: CASSTGSAFIGLQETQYF. The CDR3 nucleotides read TGCGCCAGCAGCACGGGTTCAGCGTTCATTGGGCTACAAGAGACCCAGTACTTC.